These T cell receptor beta chains were read from a single sample in a study of blood T cell repertoires in COVID-19. Sequencing used immunoSEQ multiplex PCR; TCRdb keeps in-frame clones, though not all of them. The sample consists of approximately 90,000 clones, 80% to 85% of them appearing once. The sample comprised peripheral blood. All receptors come from an elderly woman with active or convalescent COVID-19. Both conserved end residues are part of each CDR3. The D gene is left open where the match is weak. Size is stated for part of the rows, as once, few or many counts, or as a class when the clone is expanded.

d_call,j_call,clone_size,v_call,cdr3_aa,cdr3_nt
.,TRBJ1-4,.,TRBV5-1,CASSLAGGAEKLFF,TGCGCCAGCAGCTTGGCCGGGGGAGCTGAAAAACTGTTTTTT
TRBD1,TRBJ1-5,.,TRBV19,CASSIGGGQGSQPQHF,TGTGCCAGTAGTATAGGTGGAGGACAGGGTTCTCAGCCCCAGCATTTT
TRBD2,TRBJ2-1,.,TRBV4-1,CASSQEDVAGGPYNEQFF,TGCGCCAGCAGCCAAGAAGATGTGGCGGGAGGCCCCTACAATGAGCAGTTCTTC
.,TRBJ2-7,.,TRBV14,CASSFTSSHEQYF,TGTGCCAGCAGCTTCACATCTAGCCACGAGCAGTACTTC
TRBD1,TRBJ2-7,.,TRBV7-2,CASSTRTGRYEQYF,TGTGCCAGCAGCACCCGGACAGGCCGCTACGAGCAGTACTTC
TRBD1,TRBJ2-1,once,TRBV19,CASSILGQGAGNEQFF,TGTGCCAGTAGTATACTTGGGCAGGGGGCGGGTAATGAGCAGTTCTTC
.,TRBJ2-1,.,TRBV7-3,CASSALGGPYNEQFF,TGTGCCAGCAGCGCGTTAGGGGGACCCTACAATGAGCAGTTCTTC
.,TRBJ2-1,.,TRBV28,CASSLRGGQFF,TGTGCCAGCAGTTTAAGGGGGGGGCAGTTCTTC
.,TRBJ2-3,.,TRBV18,CASSLWTVSSSTDTQYF,TGTGCCAGCTCACTGTGGACTGTATCCTCTAGCACAGATACGCAGTATTTT
.,TRBJ2-3,.,TRBV28,CASSFDRSTDTQYF,TGTGCCAGCAGTTTCGACAGGAGCACAGATACGCAGTATTTT
.,TRBJ1-4,once,TRBV11-2,CASSSYLRTGNEKLFF,TGTGCCAGCAGCTCCTATCTCAGGACGGGAAATGAAAAACTGTTTTTT
TRBD2,TRBJ2-2,once,TRBV7-3,CASSPGTSGVTGELFF,TGTGCCAGCAGCCCCGGGACTAGCGGGGTCACCGGGGAGCTGTTTTTT
.,TRBJ2-1,.,TRBV5-1,CASSLVETSYNEQFF,TGCGCCAGCAGCTTGGTCGAGACTAGCTACAATGAGCAGTTCTTC
TRBD2,TRBJ2-7,.,TRBV4-3,CASSQLGVAGTYEQYF,TGCGCCAGCAGCCAATTGGGGGTAGCGGGGACCTACGAGCAGTACTTC
TRBD1,TRBJ1-4,.,TRBV6-5,CASSPAGQGNEKLFF,TGTGCCAGCAGTCCCGCGGGACAGGGGAATGAAAAACTGTTTTTT
TRBD2,TRBJ2-3,.,TRBV5-1,CASKSGKTDTQYF,TGCGCCAGCAAAAGCGGGAAGACAGATACGCAGTATTTT
.,TRBJ2-3,.,TRBV9,CASSDRGGPDTQYF,TGTGCCAGCTCCGACAGGGGAGGGCCAGATACGCAGTATTTT
.,TRBJ2-1,few,TRBV3-1/TRBV3-2,CASSPTGSSYNEQFF,TGTGCCAGCAGCCCAACTGGGAGCTCCTACAATGAGCAGTTCTTC
TRBD2,TRBJ2-3,.,TRBV9,CASSVAAGGVTDTQYF,TGTGCCAGCAGCGTAGCGGCGGGAGGGGTCACAGATACGCAGTATTTT
TRBD1,TRBJ2-5,.,TRBV2,CASSDRGRRETQYF,TGTGCCAGCAGTGACAGGGGGCGCAGAGAGACCCAGTACTTC
.,TRBJ2-3,once,TRBV29-1,CSVEDLLDTQYF,TGCAGCGTCGAGGACTTGTTGGATACGCAGTATTTT
.,TRBJ1-4,.,TRBV10-3,CAISESAEEKLFF,TGTGCCATCAGTGAGTCGGCTGAAGAAAAACTGTTTTTT
TRBD1,TRBJ1-2,large,TRBV24-1,CATSDPGTELFGYTF,TGTGCCACCAGTGACCCCGGGACAGAGCTATTTGGCTACACCTTC
.,TRBJ2-5,.,TRBV9,CASSVGGEETQYF,TGTGCCAGCAGCGTAGGGGGGGAAGAGACCCAGTACTTC
TRBD1,TRBJ2-5,few,TRBV10-3,CAISVGTGGGETQYF,TGTGCCATCAGTGTTGGGACAGGGGGCGGGGAGACCCAGTACTTC
TRBD2,TRBJ2-7,.,TRBV28,CASSKKAGGTYEQYF,TGTGCCAGCAGTAAAAAAGCGGGAGGAACCTACGAGCAGTACTTC
.,TRBJ1-2,.,TRBV5-1,CASSLKSGHGYTF,TGCGCCAGCAGCTTGAAGTCGGGTCATGGCTACACCTTC
TRBD2,TRBJ2-1,.,TRBV7-9,CASTGTRRGALNEQFF,TGTGCCAGCACCGGAACCCGGCGGGGGGCTTTGAATGAGCAGTTCTTC
.,TRBJ2-3,.,TRBV28,CASTLGHQRSNTQYF,TGTGCCAGCACCCTAGGACACCAACGCTCCAATACGCAGTATTTT
TRBD1,TRBJ2-7,.,TRBV6-6,CASSYWTGQGYEQYF,TGTGCCAGCAGTTACTGGACCGGACAGGGCTACGAGCAGTACTTC
.,TRBJ2-5,.,TRBV10-2,CASSLLETQYF,TGCGCCAGCAGTCTCTTGGAGACCCAGTACTTC